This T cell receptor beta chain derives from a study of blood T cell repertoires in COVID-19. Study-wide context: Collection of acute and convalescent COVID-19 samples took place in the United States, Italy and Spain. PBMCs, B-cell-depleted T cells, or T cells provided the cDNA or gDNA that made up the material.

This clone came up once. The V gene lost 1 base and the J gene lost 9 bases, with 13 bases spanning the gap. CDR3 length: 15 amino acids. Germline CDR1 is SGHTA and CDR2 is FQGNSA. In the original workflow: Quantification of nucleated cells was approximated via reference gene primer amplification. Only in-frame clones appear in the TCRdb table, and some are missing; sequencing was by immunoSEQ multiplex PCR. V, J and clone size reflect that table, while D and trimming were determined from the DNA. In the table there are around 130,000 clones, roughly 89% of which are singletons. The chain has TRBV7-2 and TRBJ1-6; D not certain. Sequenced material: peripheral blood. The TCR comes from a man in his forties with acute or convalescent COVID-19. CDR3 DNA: TGTGCCAGCAGCTTAGACCGAGGGAGTGGTTCACCCCTCCACTTT. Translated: CASSLDRGSGSPLHF.